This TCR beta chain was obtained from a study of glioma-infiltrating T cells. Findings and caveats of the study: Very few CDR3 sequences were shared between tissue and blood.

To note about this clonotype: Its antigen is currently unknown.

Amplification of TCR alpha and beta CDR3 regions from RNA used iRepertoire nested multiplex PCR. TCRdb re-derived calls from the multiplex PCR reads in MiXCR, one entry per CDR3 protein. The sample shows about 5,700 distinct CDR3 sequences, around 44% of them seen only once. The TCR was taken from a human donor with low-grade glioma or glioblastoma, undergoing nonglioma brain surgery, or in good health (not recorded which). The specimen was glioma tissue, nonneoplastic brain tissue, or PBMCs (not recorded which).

CDR3 nucleotide sequence: TGTGCCAGCAGCTTAGCGGGAGGCGAGCAGTACTTC. It codes for CASSLAGGEQYF. The chain couples TRBV7-6 to TRBJ2-7; a weak D match, TRBD2 (6 bases). This CDR3 has 12 amino acids. Trimming cost V 0 bases and J 6 bases, with 6 bases left between them. Looked up from germline, CDR1 is SGHVS and CDR2 is FNYEAQ.